Each of the 21 T cell receptor beta chains below was sequenced from the same sample in a study of CXCR3-negative and CXCR3-positive naive CD8 T cells. The TRB libraries of cDNA were built by UMI-labeled 5' RACE. No DNA is given; TCRdb re-called the 5' RACE reads and lists each CDR3 protein once. The clone table shows 55,000 to 75,000 distinct CDR3 sequences, with the ten largest holding about 0.78%. Findings and caveats of the study: When CXCR3-positive naive cells were set against CXCR3-negative naive cells, the former had more hydrophobic TRB CDR3s.

Which antigens these TCRs recognize remains unknown. The sample was naive CXCR3+ CD8+ T cells from blood. Indicated subset: CD45RO-CCR7+CD27+CD95- naive CD8+ T cells expressing CXCR3 (TNR3+). The receptors here all came from a human donor in good health. Some clones in this sample may be carry-over from other donors' samples.

The chain recombines TRBV12-3 or TRBV12-4 with TRBJ1-2; no DNA is available, so the TRBD1 call from TCRdb remains unchecked. This CDR3 has 12 amino acids. The CDR3 here is CASSSGTRGYTF.

The chain carries TRBV19 and TRBJ2-2; TCRdb's D call of TRBD1 is untestable without DNA. CDR3 length equals 16 residues. Germline V gives CDR1 LNHDA, CDR2 SQIVND (reference sequence). This chain's CDR3 is CASSFLTDSNTGELFF.

This chain joins TRBV2 and TRBJ2-2; TCRdb selects TRBD1, and the lack of DNA leaves this call unchecked. The CDR3 has 14 amino acids. CDR1 SNHLY and CDR2 FYNNEI come from the germline V gene. The CDR3 loop reads CASRAGGSTGELFF. The variable domain in full, with the rest retrieved from reference TRBV2 and TRBJ2-2, is EPEVTQTPSHQVTQMGQEVILRCVPISNHLYFYWYRQILGQKVEFLVSFYNNEISEKSEIFDDQFSVERPDGSNFTLKIRSTKLEDSAMYFCASRAGGSTGELFFGEGSRLTVL.

This sequence joins TRBV7-3 and TRBJ2-3; checking the TCRdb D call of TRBD1 is not possible without DNA. The CDR3 contains 14 residues. Germline V gives CDR1 SGHTA, CDR2 FQGTGA. The CDR3 protein is CASSPPESTDTQYF. Together with reference TRBV7-3 and TRBJ2-3, the CDR3 gives the full variable domain: GAGVSQTPSNKVTEKGKYVELRCDPISGHTALYWYRQSLGQGPEFLIYFQGTGAADDSGLPNDRFFAVRPEGSVSTLKIQRTERGDSAVYLCASSPPESTDTQYFGPGTRLTVL.

The V gene is TRBV21-1, the J gene TRBJ2-5; the D call from TCRdb, TRBD2, cannot be confirmed without DNA. TRBV21-1 is shown as a pseudogene. This CDR3 region has 15 residues. Here the CDR3 reads CASSKPGRVWETQYF.

The V call is TRBV7-9, the J call TRBJ1-2; with no DNA, the TCRdb D assignment of TRBD1 cannot be verified. The CDR3 runs 15 residues. CDR1 is SEHNR and CDR2 is FQNEAQ in the germline V gene (reference sequence). CDR3 sequence reads: CASSYFTGVLYGYTF. Based on the CDR3 plus reference TRBV7-9 and TRBJ1-2, the full variable domain is DTGVSQNPRHKITKRGQNVTFRCDPISEHNRLYWYRQTLGQGPEFLTYFQNEAQLEKSRLLSDRFSAERPKGSFSTLEIQRTEQGDSAMYLCASSYFTGVLYGYTFGSGTRLTVV.

The V and J genes are TRBV20-1 and TRBJ1-2; TCRdb lists TRBD1, though no DNA is available to test this call. This CDR3 has 13 amino acids. CDR1 and CDR2 from the germline V gene are DFQATT and SNEGSKA (reference sequence). The CDR3 loop reads CCAYGPGGYGYTF.

The CDR3 spells CASSAEVAGLAINEQFF. V gene TRBV11-2 combines with J gene TRBJ2-1; TCRdb calls TRBD2, which cannot be checked without DNA. This CDR3 is built from 17 residues. Germline CDR1 is SGHAT and CDR2 is FQNNGV.

The chain employs TRBV28 and TRBJ2-7; TCRdb proposes TRBD1, but this gene call is untestable without DNA. The CDR3 spans 17 residues. CDR1 is MDHEN, CDR2 SYDVKM, per germline. The CDR3 spells CAISSHPLTGLSYEQYF.

This chain joins TRBV4-3 and TRBJ2-4. Per the germline V gene, CDR1 is LGHNA and CDR2 is YSLEER. The CDR3 covers 17 residues. The CDR3 spells CASSQDLPGQAKNIQYF.

V is TRBV7-3 and J is TRBJ2-2. The CDR3 is 13 residues long. Germline CDR1 is SGHTA and CDR2 is FQGTGA. CDR3 residues: CASSLRTDGELFF.

The gene calls are TRBV10-3 and TRBJ1-2; TCRdb lists TRBD1, though no DNA is available to test this call. CDR1 ENHRY and CDR2 SYGVKD come from the germline V gene. This CDR3 has 14 amino acids. This CDR3 reads CAISEDRGSYGYTF.

The V and J genes are TRBV29-1 and TRBJ1-4. The CDR3 length is 14 residues. CDR1 and CDR2 (germline): SQVTM, ANQGSEA. CDR3 residues: CSVETGNLNEKLFF. Full variable domain (remainder filled in from reference TRBV29-1 and TRBJ1-4): SAVISQKPSRDICQRGTSLTIQCQVDSQVTMMFWYRQQPGQSLTLIATANQGSEATYESGFVIDKFPISRPNLTFSTLTVSNMSPEDSSIYLCSVETGNLNEKLFFGSGTQLSVL.

The chain links TRBV12-3 or TRBV12-4 to TRBJ2-3; the D call of TRBD1 rests on TCRdb alone, since no DNA is present to check it. The CDR3 runs to 18 residues. CDR3 protein: CASSLTDRGEGYTDTQYF.

The chain has TRBV14 and TRBJ2-3; without DNA, the TCRdb call of TRBD1 cannot be checked. The CDR3 contains 18 residues. Per germline, CDR1 SGHDN and CDR2 FVKESK. This CDR3 reads CASSQDGFRDRGSITQYF. The full variable domain, rest sourced from reference TRBV14 and TRBJ2-3, is EAGVTQFPSHSVIEKGQTVTLRCDPISGHDNLYWYRRVMGKEIKFLLHFVKESKQDESGMPNNRFLAERTGGTYSTLKVQPAELEDSGVYFCASSQDGFRDRGSITQYFGPGTRLTVL.

The CDR3 loop reads CATTRWGLGETQYF. The chain couples TRBV12-3 or TRBV12-4 to TRBJ2-5; the TRBD1 assignment by TCRdb is unverifiable without DNA. The CDR3 runs 14 residues.

The chain employs TRBV6-5 and TRBJ1-6; the TCRdb D gene call, TRBD1, has no DNA to confirm it. The CDR3 covers 15 residues. Germline CDR1 MNHEY, CDR2 SVGAGI. The CDR3 here is CASNPRTDYNSPLHF.

This rearrangement joins TRBV14 to TRBJ2-3; TCRdb picks TRBD2, but there is no DNA to check that call. This CDR3 region has 15 residues. CDR1 and CDR2 from the germline V gene are SGHDN and FVKESK. CDR3 amino acids: CASSTGTRIRDTQYF.

This chain joins TRBV19 and TRBJ2-7; without DNA, the TCRdb call of TRBD1 cannot be checked. Germline values: CDR1 LNHDA, CDR2 SQIVND (reference sequence). The CDR3 runs 12 residues. The CDR3: CASSLTGDEQYF.

The genes are TRBV29-1 and TRBJ1-4. In germline, CDR1 is SQVTM, CDR2 ANQGSEA. The CDR3 sequence is 15 residues long. The CDR3 sequence is CSVEVAEATNEKLFF.

V is TRBV27 and J is TRBJ2-1; the D call of TRBD2 rests on TCRdb alone, since no DNA is present to check it. Germline V gives CDR1 MNHEY, CDR2 SMNVEV (reference sequence). The CDR3 has 15 amino acids. The CDR3 loop is CASSLSSGGFSEQFF.